Sequencing of this T cell receptor (beta chain) was carried out in a study of cytomegalovirus exposure and HLA in healthy donors. Study results and caveats: Through in vitro validation, three CMV-associated chains were shown to be specific for CMV antigens. Later analysis indicated greater clonal expansion among HLA-associated TCR beta chains than among equally common other chains.

The PCR had 60 Vbeta and 13 Jbeta primers. TCRdb's copy holds only in-frame clones and misses some; the assay was immunoSEQ multiplex PCR. In the table there are some 150,000 clones, around 79% of which are singletons. A note on this clone: Its antigen remains unidentified.

The length of the CDR3 is 15 residues. V lost 0 bases to trimming and J lost 8 bases, with 14 bases between them. Germline-derived CDR1 and CDR2 are SGHRS and YFSETQ. Though probably carrying unrecorded immune exposures, donors were nominally healthy at sampling. This clonotype was sampled from a man between 40 and 49 years old in good health and CMV-seropositive. This chain joins TRBV5-1 and TRBJ1-4; D not certain. Sample: PBMCs. CDR3 nucleotide sequence: TGCGCCAGCAGCTTGGGGGGAGATGATTTAGAAAAACTGTTTTTT. It is translated as CASSLGGDDLEKLFF.